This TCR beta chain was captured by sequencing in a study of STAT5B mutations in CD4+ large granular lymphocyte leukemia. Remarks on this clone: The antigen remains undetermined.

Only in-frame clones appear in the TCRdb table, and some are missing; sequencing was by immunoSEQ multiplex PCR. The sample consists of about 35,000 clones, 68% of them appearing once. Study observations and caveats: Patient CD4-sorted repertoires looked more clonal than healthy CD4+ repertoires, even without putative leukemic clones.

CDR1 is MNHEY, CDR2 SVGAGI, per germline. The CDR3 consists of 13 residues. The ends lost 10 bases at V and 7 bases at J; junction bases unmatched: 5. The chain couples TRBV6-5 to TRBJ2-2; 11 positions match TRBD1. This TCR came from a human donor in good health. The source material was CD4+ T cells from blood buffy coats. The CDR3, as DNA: TGTGCCACGGGACAGGGGGTAGGCGGGGAGCTGTTTTTT. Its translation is CATGQGVGGELFF.